A single sample gave rise to the 12 T cell receptor beta chains below, sequenced in a study of blood T cell repertoires in COVID-19. Here immunoSEQ multiplex PCR was the method, and the copy in TCRdb shows in-frame clones only, minus some. The repertoire includes under 65,000 clones, 82% of them detected once, and around 22% sits in the top ten. Sequencing was carried out using peripheral blood. The receptor source for this set is an older woman with acute or convalescent COVID-19.

The chain links TRBV5-6 to TRBJ2-7; perhaps TRBD1 as D (6 bases). Germline V gene lookup returns CDR1 SGHDT and CDR2 YYEEEE. This CDR3 spans 15 amino acids. V dropped 7 bases and J dropped 0 bases, with 17 bases sitting between them. CDR3 coding DNA: TGTGCCAGCTCCTTGCAGGGGCACTTCTCCTACGAGCAGTACTTC. This translates into CASSLQGHFSYEQYF.

The chain combines TRBV5-6 with TRBJ2-7; D uncertain. Germline CDR1 and CDR2: SGHDT and YYEEEE. This CDR3 is built from 15 residues. V dropped 4 bases and J dropped 1 base, with 15 bases sitting between them. The CDR3: CASSPEMGRSYEQYF. The DNA for the CDR3 is TGTGCCAGCAGCCCCGAAATGGGCAGATCCTACGAGCAGTACTTC.

The CDR3 bases are TGTGCCAGCAGCCAAAAGGGCAGGGGGTACGAGCAGTACTTC. Its translation: CASSQKGRGYEQYF. The chain joins TRBV3-1 (or the pseudogene TRBV3-2) to TRBJ2-7; 7 bases map to TRBD1. There are 14 residues in the CDR3. Germline CDR1 and CDR2: LGHDT and YNNKEL (reference sequence). The V gene end was trimmed by 2 bases and the J gene end by 4 bases; junction bases not matched to a gene: 5.

The genes are TRBV4-1 and TRBJ2-7; D ambiguous. Germline V gives CDR1 MGHRA, CDR2 YSYEKL. Trimming left V 4 bases short and J 0 bases short, with 10 bases between. The CDR3 covers 14 residues. The CDR3 DNA follows: TGCGCCAGCAGCCCGGGTTTATTCTCCTACGAGCAGTACTTC. Translating it yields CASSPGLFSYEQYF.

The V call is TRBV3-1 (or the pseudogene TRBV3-2), the J call TRBJ2-3, with D possibly being TRBD2 (5 bases). This CDR3 has 16 residues. Trimming cost V 0 bases and J 0 bases, with 10 bases left between them. Germline CDR1 is LGHDT and CDR2 is YNNKEL (reference sequence). CDR3 loop: CASSQEGRTSTDTQYF. CDR3 bases: TGTGCCAGCAGCCAAGAGGGCAGGACTAGCACAGATACGCAGTATTTT.

This clone was recorded only once. This rearrangement joins TRBV13 to TRBJ2-2, with 7 bases identical to TRBD2. The CDR3 totals 15 residues. The J segment lost 5 bases and the V segment lost 3 bases, leaving 6 bases of the junction unmatched. Germline V gene sequence: CDR1 PRHDT, CDR2 FYEKMQ (reference sequence). DNA of the CDR3: TGTGCCAGCAGCTTCCCCGGGACTACGACCGGGGAGCTGTTTTTT. Its protein product is CASSFPGTTTGELFF.

The rearrangement joins TRBV6-5 to TRBJ1-5; perhaps TRBD1 as D (6 bases). V dropped 3 bases and J dropped 5 bases, with 8 bases sitting between them. CDR1 and CDR2 from the germline V gene are MNHEY and SVGAGI. The CDR3 totals 13 residues. This CDR3 is CASSYYRDQPQHF. DNA of the CDR3: TGTGCCAGCAGTTATTACAGGGATCAGCCCCAGCATTTT.

J is TRBJ1-5 and V is TRBV29-1; 10 bases match TRBD1. The junction had 6 bases not matched to a gene; V was cut back by 7 bases and J by 6 bases. This CDR3 contains 13 residues. Germline loops: CDR1 SQVTM, CDR2 ANQGSEA. In DNA form, the CDR3 reads TGCAGCGCCGGACAGGGGGTTGGTCAGCCCCAGCATTTT. Amino acids: CSAGQGVGQPQHF. Using reference TRBV29-1 and TRBJ1-5 for the parts outside the CDR3, the full variable domain is SAVISQKPSRDICQRGTSLTIQCQVDSQVTMMFWYRQQPGQSLTLIATANQGSEATYESGFVIDKFPISRPNLTFSTLTVSNMSPEDSSIYLCSAGQGVGQPQHFGDGTRLSIL.

The chain carries TRBV5-1 and TRBJ2-3; D ambiguous. This CDR3 comprises 14 residues. V lost 1 base to trimming and J lost 3 bases, with 9 bases between them. Per germline, CDR1 SGHRS and CDR2 YFSETQ. CDR3 protein: CASSLFDTTDTQYF. The CDR3, as DNA: TGCGCCAGCAGCTTGTTCGACACTACAGATACGCAGTATTTT.

V and J are TRBV11-2 and TRBJ2-1; the match to TRBD2 covers 9 bases. V was clipped by 1 base and J by 7 bases; unmatched bases: 5. Germline-derived CDR1 and CDR2 are SGHAT and FQNNGV. There are 15 residues in the CDR3. CDR3 protein: CASSLGRGGLNEQFF. The CDR3 DNA is TGTGCCAGCAGCTTAGGGCGGGGGGGCCTAAATGAGCAGTTCTTC.

The chain carries TRBV4-1 and TRBJ2-2, with 7 bases matching TRBD1. The trim removed 2 bases at V and 2 bases at J, leaving 8 bases unmatched. CDR1 MGHRA and CDR2 YSYEKL come from the germline V gene. CDR3 length: 17 amino acids. The CDR3 protein is CASSQTGVSHNTGELFF. Here the CDR3 DNA reads TGCGCCAGCAGCCAAACAGGGGTTTCACATAACACCGGGGAGCTGTTTTTT.

The chain employs TRBV9 and TRBJ2-7; 14 bases are shared with TRBD2. From germline, CDR1 is SGDLS and CDR2 YYNGEE. The CDR3 loop spans 17 amino acids. With 4 bases clipped from V and 1 base from J, the junction kept 7 bases outside the gene matches. The CDR3 loop reads CASSFGTSGGKSYEQYF. The CDR3 DNA reads as TGTGCCAGCAGCTTTGGGACTAGCGGGGGTAAGTCCTACGAGCAGTACTTC.